What follows are 2 T cell receptor beta chains derived from one specimen sequenced in a study of blood T cells in healthy people across ages. A second 7 to 11 cycle PCR used barcoded and J-beta primers. TCRdb re-analysed the 5' RACE reads in MiXCR, keeping a single row per CDR3 protein. The sample has about a million distinct CDR3 sequences; 51% are singletons. The sequenced material came from blood. Every receptor here comes from a woman in her fifties or sixties in good health.

Worth noting for this clonotype: The conserved final phenylalanine or tryptophan is absent from the CDR3, which likely points to a read error. The limits of the CDR3 on the DNA are not certain, so only TCRdb's listed CDR3 is given. The V and J genes are TRBV2 and TRBJ2-5; the D segment call TRBD2 is taken from the table without a DNA check. Germline V gene sequence: CDR1 SNHLY, CDR2 FYNNEI. The CDR3 sequence runs 12 residues, both termini included. The CDR3 protein is CASRDYTYERYL.

This clonotype appeared many times. The V and J genes are TRBV6-2 or TRBV6-3 and TRBJ2-7, with D uncertain. The CDR3 sequence is 12 residues long. With 2 bases removed from V and 4 bases from J, the gap between germline ends came to 6 bases. The germline V gene has CDR1 MNHEY and CDR2 SVGEGT. The DNA of the CDR3 is TGTGCCAGCAGTTACATGCGGTACGAGCAGTACTTC. Protein: CASSYMRYEQYF.